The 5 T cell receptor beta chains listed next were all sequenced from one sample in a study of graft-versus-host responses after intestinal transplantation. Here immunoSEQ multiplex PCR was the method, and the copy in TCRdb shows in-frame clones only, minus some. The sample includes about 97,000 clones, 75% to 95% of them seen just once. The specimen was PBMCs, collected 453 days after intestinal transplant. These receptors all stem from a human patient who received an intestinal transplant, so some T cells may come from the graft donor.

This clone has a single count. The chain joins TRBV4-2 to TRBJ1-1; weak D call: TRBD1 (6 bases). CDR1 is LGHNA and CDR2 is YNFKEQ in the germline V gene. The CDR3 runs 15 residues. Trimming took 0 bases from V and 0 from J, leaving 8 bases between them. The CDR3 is CASSQEQGMNTEAFF. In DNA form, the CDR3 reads TGTGCCAGCAGCCAAGAACAGGGAATGAACACTGAAGCTTTCTTT.

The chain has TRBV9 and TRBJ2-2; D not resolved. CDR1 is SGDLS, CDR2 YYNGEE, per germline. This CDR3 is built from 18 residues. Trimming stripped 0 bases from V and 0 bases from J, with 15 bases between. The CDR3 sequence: CASSVAVVRPANTGELFF. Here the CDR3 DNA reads TGTGCCAGCAGCGTAGCTGTCGTCAGACCCGCGAACACCGGGGAGCTGTTTTTT.

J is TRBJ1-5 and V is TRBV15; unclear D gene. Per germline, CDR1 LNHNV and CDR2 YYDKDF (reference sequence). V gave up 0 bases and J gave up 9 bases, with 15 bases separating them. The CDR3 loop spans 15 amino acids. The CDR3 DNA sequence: TGTGCCACCAGCAGAGATGGGTGGGGAGGATCGCCCCAGCATTTT. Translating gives CATSRDGWGGSPQHF. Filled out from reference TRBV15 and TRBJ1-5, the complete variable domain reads DAMVIQNPRYQVTQFGKPVTLSCSQTLNHNVMYWYQQKSSQAPKLLFHYYDKDFNNEADTPDNFQSRRPNTSFCFLDIRSPGLGDTAMYLCATSRDGWGGSPQHFGDGTRLSIL.

The CDR3 protein is CSAKGNYGYTF. CDR3 sequence (DNA): TGCAGTGCTAAGGGGAACTATGGCTACACCTTC. This chain uses TRBV20-1 with TRBJ1-2, with a tentative D call TRBD1 (5 bases). Germline V gene data show CDR1 as DFQATT and CDR2 as SNEGSKA (reference sequence). CDR3 length: 11 amino acids. Trimming stripped 4 bases from V and 2 bases from J, with 5 bases between.

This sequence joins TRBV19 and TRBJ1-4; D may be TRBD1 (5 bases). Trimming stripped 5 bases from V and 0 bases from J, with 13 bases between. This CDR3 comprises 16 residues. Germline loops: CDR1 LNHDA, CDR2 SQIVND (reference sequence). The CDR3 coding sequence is TGTGCCAGTAGTCCCAGGCAGGGATCAACTAATGAAAAACTGTTTTTT. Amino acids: CASSPRQGSTNEKLFF.